Shown below are 19 T cell receptor beta chains from a single sample sequenced in a study of blood T cell repertoires in COVID-19. Sequencing used immunoSEQ multiplex PCR; TCRdb keeps in-frame clones, though not all of them. The repertoire has some 170,000 clones, roughly 87% of them found once; the top ten carry roughly 1.2%. Material for sequencing was PBMCs or T cells enriched from blood (not recorded which). Every receptor here comes from a human donor with acute COVID-19. The donor label of this sample is uncertain.

The V call is TRBV5-1, the J call TRBJ1-5; D is unclear. Deletions cut 4 bases from V and 4 bases from J, with 9 bases between. The CDR3 loop spans 13 amino acids. Germline V CDR1 and CDR2: SGHRS, YFSETQ. In DNA, the CDR3 is TGCGCCAGCAGCCTCGACAAAAATCAGCCCCAGCATTTT. Translated, it gives CASSLDKNQPQHF.

The chain combines TRBV6-5 with TRBJ2-2, with 10 bases that match TRBD1. Germline V gene lookup returns CDR1 MNHEY and CDR2 SVGAGI. Unmatched junction bases numbered 2, after V lost 6 bases and J lost 4 bases. The CDR3 spans 14 residues. In DNA, the CDR3 is TGTGCCAGCAGGACAGGGGGCGGCACCGGGGAGCTGTTTTTT. Protein: CASRTGGGTGELFF.

CDR3 coding DNA: TGTGCCAGTCTAGCGGGGGGGCTTGACACCGGGGAGCTGTTTTTT. Encoded protein: CASLAGGLDTGELFF. V gene TRBV19 combines with J gene TRBJ2-2; TRBD2 matches 12 bases. Germline-derived CDR1 and CDR2 are LNHDA and SQIVND (reference sequence). With V trimmed by 8 bases and J by 3 bases, 4 bases remained unmatched. This CDR3 is 15 amino acids long. The full variable domain, in which reference TRBV19 and TRBJ2-2 provide the parts outside the CDR3, is DGGITQSPKYLFRKEGQNVTLSCEQNLNHDAMYWYRQDPGQGLRLIYYSQIVNDFQKGDIAEGYSVSREKKESFPLTVTSAQKNPTAFYLCASLAGGLDTGELFFGEGSRLTVL.

V and J are TRBV19 and TRBJ1-4; D not resolved. Trimming stripped 5 bases from V and 8 bases from J, with 18 bases between. The CDR3 consists of 15 residues. Germline assignment: CDR1 LNHDA and CDR2 SQIVND (reference sequence). This CDR3 is CASSPGRSSGEKLFF. DNA for the CDR3: TGTGCCAGTAGTCCCGGTCGCTCCTCGGGAGAAAAACTGTTTTTT.

The chain employs TRBV27 and TRBJ2-2, with D possibly matching TRBD1 (6 bases). Trimming shortened V by 7 bases and J by 0 bases, and 15 bases separated the two germline ends. Per germline, CDR1 MNHEY and CDR2 SMNVEV (reference sequence). The CDR3 covers 16 residues. The CDR3 is CASTPSGTSNTGELFF. CDR3 nucleotide sequence: TGTGCCAGCACCCCTTCGGGGACATCGAACACCGGGGAGCTGTTTTTT.

The sample holds a few counts of this clone. This rearrangement joins TRBV7-3 to TRBJ2-7; D might be TRBD2 (6 bases). Trimming pared 5 bases from V and 1 base from J, leaving 9 bases between. The germline CDR1 and CDR2 sequences are SGHTA and FQGTGA. CDR3 length equals 13 residues. CDR3 in DNA: TGTGCCAGCAGCCCGGGGACTTCCTACGAGCAGTACTTC. This encodes CASSPGTSYEQYF.

V is TRBV12-3 or TRBV12-4 and J is TRBJ1-2, with 7 bases lining up with TRBD1. V shed 6 bases and J 6 bases; nucleotides not matched to a gene: 7. The CDR3 length is 13 residues. The CDR3 bases are TGTGCCAGCAGGCCCAGGGGGAGCAATGGCTACACCTTC. Amino acid sequence: CASRPRGSNGYTF.

V usage is TRBV11-1 and J usage is TRBJ1-3, with D tentatively TRBD1 (5 bases). Germline V CDR1 and CDR2: SGHAT, FQDESV (reference sequence). There are 13 residues in the CDR3. Trimming pared 4 bases from V and 14 bases from J, leaving 18 bases between. CDR3 in amino acids: CASSSYLWGAVYF. The CDR3 DNA follows: TGTGCCAGCAGCTCATATCTGTGGGGCGCCGTATATTTT.

The V gene is TRBV30, the J gene TRBJ2-1; no definite D call. The CDR3 covers 11 residues. Germline assignment: CDR1 GTSNPN and CDR2 SVGIG (reference sequence). The V gene lost 0 bases and the J gene lost 8 bases, with 5 bases spanning the gap. The CDR3 loop reads CAWSVFDEQFF. In DNA, the CDR3 is TGTGCCTGGAGTGTATTCGATGAGCAGTTCTTC. The full variable domain, its missing parts supplied by reference TRBV30 and TRBJ2-1, is SQTIHQWPATLVQPVGSPLSLECTVEGTSNPNLYWYRQAAGRGLQLLFYSVGIGQISSEVPQNLSASRPQDRQFILSSKKLLLSDSGFYLCAWSVFDEQFFGPGTRLTVL.

Only a few counts were recorded for this clone. V and J are TRBV9 and TRBJ1-3; 8 bases line up with TRBD1. This CDR3 has 15 residues. The trim removed 3 bases at V and 2 bases at J, leaving 4 bases unmatched. Germline V CDR1 and CDR2: SGDLS, YYNGEE. The CDR3 region has the DNA TGTGCCAGCAGCGCCATGACAGGGGCTGGAAACACCATATATTTT. It is translated as CASSAMTGAGNTIYF.

V usage is TRBV30 and J usage is TRBJ1-5; D possibly corresponds to TRBD1 (6 bases). Germline V gene data show CDR1 as GTSNPN and CDR2 as SVGIG (reference sequence). The ends were cut back, 6 bases at V and 0 bases at J, with 18 bases in the middle. The CDR3 is 16 residues long. The CDR3 DNA reads TGTGCCTGTTCCGGAGCCCGGACAGATAGCAATCAGCCCCAGCATTTT. Its protein product is CACSGARTDSNQPQHF.

The genes are TRBV5-4 and TRBJ1-6; D might be TRBD1 (6 bases). This CDR3 has 15 amino acids. Trimming pared 2 bases from V and 8 bases from J, leaving 14 bases between. CDR1 SGHNT and CDR2 YYREEE come from the germline V gene (reference sequence). CDR3 nucleotides: TGTGCCAGCAGCTTCAGGGGAAGCTTTTATTCACCCCTCCACTTT. Amino acid sequence: CASSFRGSFYSPLHF.

This clone was seen just once. V and J are TRBV6-5 and TRBJ1-1, with D perhaps TRBD1 (6 bases). Germline lookup yields CDR1 MNHEY and CDR2 SVGAGI. Trimming took 6 bases from V and 3 from J, leaving 17 bases between them. This CDR3 has 15 amino acids. CDR3 sequence reads: CASSYGGGVDTEAFF. The CDR3 DNA follows: TGTGCCAGCAGCTATGGGGGGGGCGTGGACACTGAAGCTTTCTTT.

The rearrangement joins TRBV4-3 to TRBJ2-3; no firm D call. Trimming took off 0 bases at V and 4 bases at J, with 5 bases between the two ends. The V gene's germline CDR1 is LGHNA and CDR2 YSLEER. The CDR3 is 13 amino acids. In nucleotides, the CDR3 is TGCGCCAGCAGCCAAGATCTCCCAGATACGCAGTATTTT. This sequence encodes CASSQDLPDTQYF.

V gene TRBV19 combines with J gene TRBJ1-1; 9 bases match TRBD1. The CDR3 has 17 amino acids. Germline V CDR1 and CDR2: LNHDA, SQIVND (reference sequence). V was pared by 4 bases and J by 0 bases, with 9 bases of the junction left unmatched. The CDR3, as DNA: TGTGCCAGTAGTACGGACACTAACAGGGGGCTGAACACTGAAGCTTTCTTT. Translated, it gives CASSTDTNRGLNTEAFF.

This chain links TRBV9 with TRBJ2-1; 7 bases align to TRBD2. Per germline, CDR1 SGDLS and CDR2 YYNGEE. The CDR3 length is 14 residues. Germline trimming cut 2 bases from V and 5 bases from J; bases unmatched to any gene: 4. The CDR3 loop reads CASSVTSRDNEQFF. Here the CDR3 DNA reads TGTGCCAGCAGCGTGACTAGCCGGGACAATGAGCAGTTCTTC.

The rearrangement uses TRBV19 and TRBJ1-4; 9 bases map to TRBD1. Germline V gene lookup returns CDR1 LNHDA and CDR2 SQIVND (reference sequence). The junction had 17 bases not matched to a gene; V was cut back by 6 bases and J by 15 bases. The CDR3 has 15 residues. CDR3 region: CASSLGGPGQGTLFF. The CDR3 DNA reads TGTGCCAGTAGCCTCGGGGGACCGGGACAGGGAACTTTGTTTTTT.

The chain recombines TRBV24-1 with TRBJ2-5; 9 positions agree with TRBD1. The junction had 7 bases not matched to a gene; V was cut back by 3 bases and J by 3 bases. CDR1 is KGHDR and CDR2 is SFDVKD in the germline V gene. CDR3 length: 16 amino acids. DNA of the CDR3: TGTGCCACCAGTGATGACACCTGGGACAGGGAAGAGACCCAGTACTTC. Amino acid sequence: CATSDDTWDREETQYF.

The chain is built from TRBV11-2 and TRBJ2-6; D is undetermined. Germline lookup yields CDR1 SGHAT and CDR2 FQNNGV. This CDR3 is built from 13 residues. The ends were cut back, 8 bases at V and 4 bases at J, with 9 bases in the middle. DNA for the CDR3: TGTGCCAGCCGGGTTTCAGGGGCCAACGTCCTGACTTTC. This translates into CASRVSGANVLTF.